This T cell receptor (beta chain) was documented in a study of blood T cell repertoires in COVID-19. About the research overall: Specimens from acute and convalescent COVID-19 originated in the United States, Italy and Spain. The analysed material was cDNA or gDNA that came from T cells, B-cell-depleted T cells, or PBMCs.

In the original workflow: Quantification of nucleated cells was approximated via reference gene primer amplification. The protocol was immunoSEQ multiplex PCR, while the TCRdb copy is restricted to in-frame clones and leaves out a portion. V, J and clone size were drawn from that table, and D and trimming were deduced from the DNA. The sample has tens of thousands of clones; about 80% are singletons. Germline V lookup: CDR1 LNHDA, CDR2 SQIVND (reference sequence). The CDR3 runs 17 residues. V lost 5 bases, J lost 1 base, and 12 bases stayed unmatched. The chain has TRBV19 and TRBJ2-3; 7 nucleotides line up with TRBD1. The receptor was derived from a man at least 80 years old with acute or convalescent COVID-19. Sequencing used peripheral blood. The CDR3 nucleotides are TGTGCCAGTAGTCCGAAGACAGGGAAAATCGGCACAGATACGCAGTATTTT. This codes for CASSPKTGKIGTDTQYF.